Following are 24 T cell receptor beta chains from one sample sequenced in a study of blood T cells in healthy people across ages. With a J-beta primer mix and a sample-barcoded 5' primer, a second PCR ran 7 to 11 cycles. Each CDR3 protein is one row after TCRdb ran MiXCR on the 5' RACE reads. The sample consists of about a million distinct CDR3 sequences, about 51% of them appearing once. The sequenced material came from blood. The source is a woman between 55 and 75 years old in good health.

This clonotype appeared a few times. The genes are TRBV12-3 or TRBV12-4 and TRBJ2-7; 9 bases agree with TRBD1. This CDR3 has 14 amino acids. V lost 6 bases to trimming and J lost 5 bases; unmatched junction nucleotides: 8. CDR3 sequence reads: CASRGTGGENEQYF. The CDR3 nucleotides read TGTGCCAGCAGGGGAACAGGGGGCGAAAACGAGCAGTACTTC.

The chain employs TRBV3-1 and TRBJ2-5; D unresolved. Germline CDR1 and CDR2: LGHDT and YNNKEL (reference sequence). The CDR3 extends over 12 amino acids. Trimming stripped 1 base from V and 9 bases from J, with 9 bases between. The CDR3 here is CASSQGGFSQYF. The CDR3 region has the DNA TGTGCCAGCAGCCAAGGAGGTTTTTCCCAGTACTTC.

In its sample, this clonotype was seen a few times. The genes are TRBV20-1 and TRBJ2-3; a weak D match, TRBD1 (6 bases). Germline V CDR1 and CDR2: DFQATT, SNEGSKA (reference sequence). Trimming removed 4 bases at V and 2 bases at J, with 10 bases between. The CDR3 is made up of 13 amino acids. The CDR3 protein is CSAIQGNTDTQYF. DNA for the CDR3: TGCAGTGCTATACAGGGAAACACAGATACGCAGTATTTT.

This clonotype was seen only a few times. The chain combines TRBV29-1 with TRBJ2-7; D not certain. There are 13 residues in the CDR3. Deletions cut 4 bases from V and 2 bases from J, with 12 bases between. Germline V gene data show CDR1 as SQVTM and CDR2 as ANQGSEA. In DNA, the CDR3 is TGCAGCGTTGGAACGCCCGGACCCTACGAGCAGTACTTC. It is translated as CSVGTPGPYEQYF.

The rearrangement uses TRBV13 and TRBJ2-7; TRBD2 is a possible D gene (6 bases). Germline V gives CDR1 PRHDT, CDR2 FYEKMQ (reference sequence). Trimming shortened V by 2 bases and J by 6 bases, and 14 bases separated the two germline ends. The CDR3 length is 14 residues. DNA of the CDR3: TGTGCCAGCAGCTTACGGGAGAAAGATGGCGAGCAGTACTTC. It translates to CASSLREKDGEQYF.

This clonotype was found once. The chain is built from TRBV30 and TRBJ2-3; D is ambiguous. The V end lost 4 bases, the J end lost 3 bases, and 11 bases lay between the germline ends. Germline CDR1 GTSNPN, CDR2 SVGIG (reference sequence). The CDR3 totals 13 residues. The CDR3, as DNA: TGTGCCTGGATGTCCGAAGCAACAGATACGCAGTATTTT. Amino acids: CAWMSEATDTQYF.

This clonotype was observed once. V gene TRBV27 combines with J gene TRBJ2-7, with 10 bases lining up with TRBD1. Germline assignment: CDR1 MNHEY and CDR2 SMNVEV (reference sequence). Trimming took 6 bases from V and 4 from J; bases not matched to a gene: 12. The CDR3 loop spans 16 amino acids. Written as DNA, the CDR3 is TGTGCCAGCAGGCAAATCCGGGACAGGGGACGATACGAGCAGTACTTC. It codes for CASRQIRDRGRYEQYF.

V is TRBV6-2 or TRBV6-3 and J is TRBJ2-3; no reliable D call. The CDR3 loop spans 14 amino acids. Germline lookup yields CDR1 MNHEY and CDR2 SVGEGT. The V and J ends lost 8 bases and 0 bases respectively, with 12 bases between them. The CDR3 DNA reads TGTGCCAGCGAGAGGCCGACAAGCACAGATACGCAGTATTTT. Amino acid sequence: CASERPTSTDTQYF.

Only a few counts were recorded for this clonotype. The CDR3 nucleotides read TGTGCCAGCAGTTTAATTTCTAGGGAGGGGAACTACGAGCAGTACTTC. Translated, it gives CASSLISREGNYEQYF. This chain joins TRBV12-3 or TRBV12-4 and TRBJ2-7, with 7 bases fitting TRBD2. CDR3 length equals 16 residues. J was trimmed by 3 bases and V by 2 bases; bases with no gene match: 10.

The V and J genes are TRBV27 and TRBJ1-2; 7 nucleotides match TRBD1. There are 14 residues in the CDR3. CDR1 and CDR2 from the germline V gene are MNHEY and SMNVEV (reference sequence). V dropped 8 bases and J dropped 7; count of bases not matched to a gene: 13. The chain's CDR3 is CASGTPTGAVGYTF. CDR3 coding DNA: TGTGCCAGCGGAACTCCTACAGGGGCAGTTGGCTACACCTTC.

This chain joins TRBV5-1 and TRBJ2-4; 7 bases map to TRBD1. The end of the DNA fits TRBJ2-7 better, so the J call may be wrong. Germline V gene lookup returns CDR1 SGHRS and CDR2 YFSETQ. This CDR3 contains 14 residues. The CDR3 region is CASSAGTANHEQYF. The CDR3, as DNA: TGCGCCAGCAGCGCCGGGACAGCAAACCACGAGCAGTACTTC.

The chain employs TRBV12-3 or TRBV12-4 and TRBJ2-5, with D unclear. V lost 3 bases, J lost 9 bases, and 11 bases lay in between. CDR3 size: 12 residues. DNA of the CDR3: TGTGCCAGCAGTTTTCGATGGGTGGCCCAGTACTTC. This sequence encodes CASSFRWVAQYF.

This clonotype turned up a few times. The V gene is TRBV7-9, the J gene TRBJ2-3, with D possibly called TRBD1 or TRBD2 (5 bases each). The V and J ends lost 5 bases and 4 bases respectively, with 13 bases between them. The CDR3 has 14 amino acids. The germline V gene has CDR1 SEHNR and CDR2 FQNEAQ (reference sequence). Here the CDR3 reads CASSLLLGADTQYF. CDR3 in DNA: TGTGCCAGCAGCCTCCTCCTGGGGGCAGATACGCAGTATTTT.

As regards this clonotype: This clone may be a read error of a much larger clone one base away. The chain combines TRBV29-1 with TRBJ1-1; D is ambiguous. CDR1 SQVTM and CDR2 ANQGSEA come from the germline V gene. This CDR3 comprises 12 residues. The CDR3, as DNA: TGCGGCCTTCGGGAGCCGAACACTGAAGCTTTCTTT. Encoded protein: CGLREPNTEAFF.

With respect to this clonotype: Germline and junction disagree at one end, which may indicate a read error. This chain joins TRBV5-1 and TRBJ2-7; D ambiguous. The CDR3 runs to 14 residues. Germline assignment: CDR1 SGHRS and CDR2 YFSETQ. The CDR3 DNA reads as TGTGCCAGCAGCTTAGTGGTCGGAGCCTACGAGCAGTACTTC. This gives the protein CASSLVVGAYEQYF.

CDR3: CATSHRRRNTEAFF. CDR3 coding DNA: TGTGCCACCAGCCACAGACGCAGGAACACTGAAGCTTTCTTT. V and J are TRBV15 and TRBJ1-1, with D uncertain. Germline CDR1 LNHNV, CDR2 YYDKDF (reference sequence). The CDR3 contains 14 residues. Trimming shortened V by 5 bases and J by 1 base, and 11 bases separated the two germline ends. Variable domain in full (rest from reference TRBV15 and TRBJ1-1): DAMVIQNPRYQVTQFGKPVTLSCSQTLNHNVMYWYQQKSSQAPKLLFHYYDKDFNNEADTPDNFQSRRPNTSFCFLDIRSPGLGDTAMYLCATSHRRRNTEAFFGQGTRLTVV.

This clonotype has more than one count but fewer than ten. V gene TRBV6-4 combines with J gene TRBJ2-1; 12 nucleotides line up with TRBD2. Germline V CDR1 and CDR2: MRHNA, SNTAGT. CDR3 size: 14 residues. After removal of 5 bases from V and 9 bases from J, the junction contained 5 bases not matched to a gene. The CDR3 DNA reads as TGTGCCAGCAGTCGACTAGCGGGAGTCGGTGAGCAGTTCTTC. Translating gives CASSRLAGVGEQFF.

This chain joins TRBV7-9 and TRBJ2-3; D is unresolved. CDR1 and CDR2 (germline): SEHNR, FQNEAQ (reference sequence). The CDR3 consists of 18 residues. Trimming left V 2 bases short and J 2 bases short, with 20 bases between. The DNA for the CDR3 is TGTGCCAGCAGCTTAAGCGTGGCGAGAGATGAGAACACAGATACGCAGTATTTT. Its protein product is CASSLSVARDENTDTQYF.

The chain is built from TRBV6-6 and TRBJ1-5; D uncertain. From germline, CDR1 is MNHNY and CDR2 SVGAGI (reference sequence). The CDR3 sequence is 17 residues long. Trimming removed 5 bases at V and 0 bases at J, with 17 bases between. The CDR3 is CASSTGITAVSNQPQHF. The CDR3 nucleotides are TGTGCCAGCAGTACGGGAATTACAGCGGTTAGCAATCAGCCCCAGCATTTT.

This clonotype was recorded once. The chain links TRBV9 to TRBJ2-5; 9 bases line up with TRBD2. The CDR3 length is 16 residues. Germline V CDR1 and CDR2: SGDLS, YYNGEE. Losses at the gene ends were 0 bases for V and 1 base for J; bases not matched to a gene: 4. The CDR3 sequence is CASSVVGSGSQETQYF. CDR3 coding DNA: TGTGCCAGCAGCGTAGTGGGTAGCGGGAGCCAAGAGACCCAGTACTTC.

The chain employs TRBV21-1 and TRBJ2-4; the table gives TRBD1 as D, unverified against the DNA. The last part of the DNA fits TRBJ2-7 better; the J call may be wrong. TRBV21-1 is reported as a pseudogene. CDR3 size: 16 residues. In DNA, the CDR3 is TGTACCAGCAGCAAAGATAGGACGATGGCCCCCTACGAGCAGTACTTC. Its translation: CTSSKDRTMAPYEQYF.

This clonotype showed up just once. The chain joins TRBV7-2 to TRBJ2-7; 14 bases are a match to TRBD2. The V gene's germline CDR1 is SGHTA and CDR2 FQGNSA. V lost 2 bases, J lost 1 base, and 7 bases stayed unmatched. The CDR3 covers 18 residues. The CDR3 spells CASSLNLGTSGSSYEQYF. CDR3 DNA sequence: TGTGCCAGCAGCTTAAATCTGGGGACTAGCGGGAGTTCCTACGAGCAGTACTTC.

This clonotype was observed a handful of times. The CDR3 protein is CASSPRGLAVYNEQYF. DNA of the CDR3: TGTGCCAGCAGCCCCCGGGGGCTAGCGGTCTACAATGAGCAGTACTTC. The V and J genes are TRBV7-2 and TRBJ2-4; D is possibly TRBD2 (7 bases). CDR3 length: 16 amino acids. Trimming shortened V by 5 bases and J by 13 bases, and 27 bases separated the two germline ends. Looked up from germline, CDR1 is SGHTA and CDR2 is FQGNSA.

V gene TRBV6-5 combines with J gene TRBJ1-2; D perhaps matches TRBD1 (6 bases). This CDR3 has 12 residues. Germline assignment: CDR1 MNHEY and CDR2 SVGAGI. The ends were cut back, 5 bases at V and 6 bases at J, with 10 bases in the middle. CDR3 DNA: TGTGCCAGCAGTCACAGGGCCAATGGCTACACCTTC. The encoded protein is CASSHRANGYTF.